The entry below gives a single T cell receptor beta chain sequence along with its context. Possible read error: a much larger clone is one base away. CDR1 is LGHDT and CDR2 is YNNKEL in the germline V gene (reference sequence). CDR3 length equals 15 residues. The sample comes from a study of T-cell reconstitution after alpha-beta-depleted transplantation in children. A TCRbeta library incorporating unique molecular identifiers was prepared. TCRdb passed the PCR reads through MiXCR, listing each CDR3 protein once. The sample records some 240,000 distinct CDR3 sequences, about 11% being singletons. This chain joins TRBV3-1 and TRBJ2-5, with 7 bases fitting TRBD1. This sample comprised PBMCs from the stem cell graft donor, obtained from the stem cell graft. This TCR came from a human donor who donated a stem cell graft to a child with acute lymphoblastic leukemia. This chain's CDR3 is CASSLNWGQQATQYF. In DNA form, the CDR3 reads TGTGCCAGCAGCCTCAACTGGGGACAGCAAGCGACCCAGTACTTC.